A selection of T cell receptor beta chains follows, all from one sample in a study of CD8 T cells in Susac syndrome. TCRdb redid the calling of the immunoSEQ multiplex PCR reads with MiXCR, one entry per CDR3 protein. The sample records tens of thousands of distinct CDR3 sequences, around 93% being singletons. The specimen sequenced was CD8+ T cells from PBMCs. Every receptor here comes from a human donor with Susac syndrome. CDR3s include the opening cysteine and the closing phenylalanine or tryptophan. Fields, in order: CDR3 protein, CDR3 DNA, V gene, D gene, clone size, J gene. D genes are given only for firm matches. Some rows mark clone size as missing; the rest say once, few, many or name a class of expanded clone.

CDR3: CASSFGTDTGELFF
DNA: TGTGCCAGCAGTTTCGGGACGGACACCGGGGAGCTGTTTTTT
V: TRBV12-3/TRBV12-4
D: -
size: -
J: TRBJ2-2

CDR3: CASSHRTIGMKNIQYF
DNA: TGTGCCAGCAGCCATCGGACGATAGGGATGAAAAACATTCAGTACTTC
V: TRBV14
D: -
size: -
J: TRBJ2-4

CDR3: CASSPGQGDYGYTF
DNA: TGTGCCAGCAGCCCAGGGCAGGGGGACTATGGCTACACCTTC
V: TRBV9
D: TRBD1
size: -
J: TRBJ1-2

CDR3: CSVEDQGDRGGGYTF
DNA: TGCAGCGTTGAAGATCAAGGCGACAGAGGTGGCGGCTACACCTTC
V: TRBV29-1
D: -
size: -
J: TRBJ1-2

CDR3: CASSDGPDTQYF
DNA: TGTGCCAGCAGTGATGGACCCGATACGCAGTATTTT
V: TRBV6-6
D: -
size: once
J: TRBJ2-3

CDR3: CAWRGREGLNTDTQYF
DNA: TGTGCCTGGAGGGGGCGGGAGGGCCTCAACACAGATACGCAGTATTTT
V: TRBV30
D: TRBD2
size: -
J: TRBJ2-3

CDR3: CASSSSRGTEGYEQYF
DNA: TGTGCCAGCAGCTCATCCAGGGGGACTGAGGGTTACGAGCAGTACTTC
V: TRBV7-9
D: -
size: -
J: TRBJ2-7

CDR3: CASSLAEGLAGLGEQFF
DNA: TGTGCCAGCAGCTTGGCCGAGGGACTAGCGGGTTTAGGTGAGCAGTTCTTC
V: TRBV5-6
D: TRBD2
size: -
J: TRBJ2-1

CDR3: CASSLASGQETQYF
DNA: TGTGCCAGCAGCTTAGCTAGCGGCCAAGAGACCCAGTACTTC
V: TRBV7-6
D: -
size: few
J: TRBJ2-5

CDR3: CASSYESGETQYF
DNA: TGTGCCAGCAGTTACGAGTCAGGGGAGACCCAGTACTTC
V: TRBV6-5
D: -
size: -
J: TRBJ2-5

CDR3: CASEKDAQVEAFF
DNA: TGTGCCTCCGAGAAGGACGCCCAAGTTGAAGCTTTCTTT
V: TRBV30
D: -
size: -
J: TRBJ1-1